The sequence of this T cell receptor beta chain was determined in a study of neurological immune-mediated disorders. Study-level results: None of the CDR3 amino acid sequences of expanded clones recurred across subjects, suggesting private repertoires in all groups.

Deletions cut 5 bases from V and 3 bases from J, with 14 bases between. Germline-derived CDR1 and CDR2 are SGHRS and YFSETQ. The CDR3 totals 15 residues. In every sequencing run, more than 180 million TCR-beta sequences were generated from 15-18 subjects. TCRdb re-analysed the 5' RACE reads in MiXCR, keeping a single row per CDR3 protein. The profile shows 70,000 to 95,000 distinct CDR3 sequences, roughly an eighth of them singletons. Time point given: longitudinal time-point 2. There are a few counts of this clonotype. Its specificity is not known. The origin of this receptor is a female donor with HTLV-1-associated myelopathy (HAM/TSP). V is TRBV5-1 and J is TRBJ1-4, with D possibly TRBD1 on 5 matching bases. Sample: PBMCs. The CDR3 DNA reads TGCGCCAGCAGTTTGATTGGGGCGGCTAATGAAAAACTGTTTTTT. Translating it yields CASSLIGAANEKLFF.